Sequencing of this T cell receptor (beta chain) was carried out in a study of CD8+ T cells in alopecia areata. Study context: Tofacitinib ran for 6 to 18 months before 6 months off drug. Whole-study findings and limits: Many expanded lesional clones persisted in scalp and blood during tofacitinib. Among patients, TCR sharing was less clear than in mice, a difference possibly due in part to HLA diversity in the patient population.

The CDR3 loop spans 16 amino acids. This clone has a handful of counts. No antigen is known for it. Sequencing relied on a cDNA template that was reverse transcribed from extracted RNA. Generated by immunoSEQ multiplex PCR, the TCRdb table keeps only in-frame clones and is missing some. The profile shows 150,000 to 200,000 clones, under 80% of them singletons. The treatment here: oral pan-JAK inhibitor, 5-10 mg twice daily. This sequence originates from a human donor with alopecia areata. The V gene is TRBV1, the J gene TRBJ1-2; the D segment call TRBD1 is taken from the table without a DNA check. TRBV1 is recorded as a pseudogene. This specimen was CD4+ T cells sorted from blood, taken at roughly week 49, from a patient treated with tofacitinib. DNA for the CDR3: TGCACCAGCAGCCAAGATACTGCCAGGGTAAGACATGGCTACACCTTC. Translation: CTSSQDTARVRHGYTF.